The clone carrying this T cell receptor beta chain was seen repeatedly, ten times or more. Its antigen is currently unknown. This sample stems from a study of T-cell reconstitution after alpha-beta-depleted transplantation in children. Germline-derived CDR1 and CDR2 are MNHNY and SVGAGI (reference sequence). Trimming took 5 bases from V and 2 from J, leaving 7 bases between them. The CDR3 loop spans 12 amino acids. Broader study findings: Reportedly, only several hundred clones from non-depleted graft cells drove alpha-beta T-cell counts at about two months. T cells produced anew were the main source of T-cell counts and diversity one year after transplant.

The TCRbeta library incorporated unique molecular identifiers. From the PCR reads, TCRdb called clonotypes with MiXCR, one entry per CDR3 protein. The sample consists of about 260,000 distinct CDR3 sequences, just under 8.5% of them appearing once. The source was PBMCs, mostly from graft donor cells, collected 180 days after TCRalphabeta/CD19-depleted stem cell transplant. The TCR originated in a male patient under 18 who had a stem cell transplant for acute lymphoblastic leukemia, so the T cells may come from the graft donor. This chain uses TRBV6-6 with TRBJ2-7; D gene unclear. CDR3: CASSHRPYEQYF. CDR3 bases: TGTGCCAGCAGTCACAGACCCTACGAGCAGTACTTC.